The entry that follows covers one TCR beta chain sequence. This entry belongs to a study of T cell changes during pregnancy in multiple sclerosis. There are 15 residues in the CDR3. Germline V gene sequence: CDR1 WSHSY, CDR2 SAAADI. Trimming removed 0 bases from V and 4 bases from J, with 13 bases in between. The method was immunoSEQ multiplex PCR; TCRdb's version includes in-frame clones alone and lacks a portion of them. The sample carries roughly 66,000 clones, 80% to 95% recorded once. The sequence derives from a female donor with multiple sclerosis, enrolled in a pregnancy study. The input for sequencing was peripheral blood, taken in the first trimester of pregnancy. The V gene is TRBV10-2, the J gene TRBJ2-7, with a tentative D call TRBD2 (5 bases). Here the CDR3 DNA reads TGCGCCAGCAGTGAGTCCGGCGCAGACTATTACGAGCAGTACTTC. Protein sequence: CASSESGADYYEQYF.